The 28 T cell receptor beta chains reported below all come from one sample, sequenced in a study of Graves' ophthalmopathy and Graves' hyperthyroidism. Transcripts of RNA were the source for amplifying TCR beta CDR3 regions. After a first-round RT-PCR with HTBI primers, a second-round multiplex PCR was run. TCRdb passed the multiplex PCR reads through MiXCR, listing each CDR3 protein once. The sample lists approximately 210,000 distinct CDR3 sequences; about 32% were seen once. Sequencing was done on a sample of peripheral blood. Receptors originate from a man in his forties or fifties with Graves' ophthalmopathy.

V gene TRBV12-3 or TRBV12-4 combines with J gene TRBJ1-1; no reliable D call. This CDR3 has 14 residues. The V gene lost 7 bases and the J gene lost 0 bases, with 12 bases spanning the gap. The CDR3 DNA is TGTGCCAGCAAGGCTTACCGCTTGAACACTGAAGCTTTCTTT. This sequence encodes CASKAYRLNTEAFF.

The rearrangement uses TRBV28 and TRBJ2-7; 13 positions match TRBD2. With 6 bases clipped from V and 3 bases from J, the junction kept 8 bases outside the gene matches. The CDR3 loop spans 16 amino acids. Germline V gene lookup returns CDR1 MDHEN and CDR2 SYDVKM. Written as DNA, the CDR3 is TGTGCCAGCAGGACCGGGACTAGCGGGACCCACTACGAGCAGTACTTC. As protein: CASRTGTSGTHYEQYF.

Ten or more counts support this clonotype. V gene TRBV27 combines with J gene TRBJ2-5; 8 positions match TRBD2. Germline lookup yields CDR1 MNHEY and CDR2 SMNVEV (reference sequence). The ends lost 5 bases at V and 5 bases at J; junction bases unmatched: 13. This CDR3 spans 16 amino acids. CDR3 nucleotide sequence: TGTGCCAGCAGTCCTCGGGAAGCGGGAGCGAGGGAGACCCAGTACTTC. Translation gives CASSPREAGARETQYF.

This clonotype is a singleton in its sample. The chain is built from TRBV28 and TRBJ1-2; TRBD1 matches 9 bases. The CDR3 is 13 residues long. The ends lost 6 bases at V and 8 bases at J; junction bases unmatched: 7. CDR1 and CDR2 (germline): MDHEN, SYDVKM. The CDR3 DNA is TGTGCCAGCAGGACGGGACAGGGAGGAGGCTACACCTTC. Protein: CASRTGQGGGYTF.

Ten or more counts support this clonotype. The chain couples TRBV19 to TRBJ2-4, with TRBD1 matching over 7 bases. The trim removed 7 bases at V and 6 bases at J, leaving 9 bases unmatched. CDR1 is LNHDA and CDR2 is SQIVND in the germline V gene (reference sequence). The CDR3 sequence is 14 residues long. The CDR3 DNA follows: TGTGCCAGTATGGACAGGTTAGCTGGAAACATTCAGTACTTC. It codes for CASMDRLAGNIQYF.

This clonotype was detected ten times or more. The CDR3 is CSVRLGQLNTEAFF. The CDR3 region has the DNA TGCAGCGTTAGATTGGGGCAGTTGAACACTGAAGCTTTCTTT. This chain uses TRBV29-1 with TRBJ1-1, with a tentative D call TRBD1 (5 bases). The CDR3 length is 14 residues. In germline, CDR1 is SQVTM, CDR2 ANQGSEA. V dropped 5 bases and J dropped 0 bases, with 13 bases sitting between them.

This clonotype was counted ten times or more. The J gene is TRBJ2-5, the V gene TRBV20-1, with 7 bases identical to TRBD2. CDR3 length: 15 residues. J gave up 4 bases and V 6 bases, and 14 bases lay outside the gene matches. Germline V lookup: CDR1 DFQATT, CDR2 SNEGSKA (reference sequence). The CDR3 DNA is TGCAGTGCAACGGGAGCGGGGAGCGGTGGAGAGACCCAGTACTTC. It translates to CSATGAGSGGETQYF.

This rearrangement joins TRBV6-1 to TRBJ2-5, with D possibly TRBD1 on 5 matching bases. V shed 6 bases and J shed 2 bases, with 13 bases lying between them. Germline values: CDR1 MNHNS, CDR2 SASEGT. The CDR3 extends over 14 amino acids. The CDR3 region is CASRAYRTQETQYF. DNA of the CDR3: TGTGCCAGCAGGGCTTACAGGACGCAAGAGACCCAGTACTTC.

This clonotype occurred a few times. The CDR3 DNA follows: TGTGCCAGCAGCCCAGATTGGGAGACCCAGTACTTC. Protein: CASSPDWETQYF. This chain links TRBV12-3 or TRBV12-4 with TRBJ2-5, with D unresolved. This CDR3 is built from 12 residues. V was clipped by 6 bases and J by 5 bases, with 10 bases between them.

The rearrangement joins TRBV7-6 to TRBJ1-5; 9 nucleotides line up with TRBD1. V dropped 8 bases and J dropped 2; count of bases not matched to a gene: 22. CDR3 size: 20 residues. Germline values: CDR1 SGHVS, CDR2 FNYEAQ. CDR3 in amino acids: CASGTGGTGLEWVGNQPQHF. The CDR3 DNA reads TGTGCCAGCGGCACCGGGGGGACAGGGCTGGAGTGGGTAGGCAATCAGCCCCAGCATTTT.

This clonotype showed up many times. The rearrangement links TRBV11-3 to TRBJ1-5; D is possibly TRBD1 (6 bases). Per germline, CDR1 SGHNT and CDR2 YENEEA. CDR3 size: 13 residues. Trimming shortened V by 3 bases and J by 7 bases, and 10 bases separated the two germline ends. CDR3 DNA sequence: TGTGCCAGCAGCTTGGACAGTTCGCAGCCCCAGCATTTT. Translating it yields CASSLDSSQPQHF.

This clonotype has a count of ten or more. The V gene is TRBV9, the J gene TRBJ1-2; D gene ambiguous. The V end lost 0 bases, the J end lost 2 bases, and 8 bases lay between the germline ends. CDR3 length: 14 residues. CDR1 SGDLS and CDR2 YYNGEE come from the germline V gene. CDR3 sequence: CASSVAGGNYGYTF. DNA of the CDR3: TGTGCCAGCAGCGTAGCGGGCGGGAACTATGGCTACACCTTC.

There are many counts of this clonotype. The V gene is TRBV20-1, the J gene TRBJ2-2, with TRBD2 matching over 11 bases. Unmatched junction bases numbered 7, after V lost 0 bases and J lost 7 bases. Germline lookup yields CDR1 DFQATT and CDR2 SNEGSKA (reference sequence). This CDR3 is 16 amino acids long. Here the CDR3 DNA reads TGCAGTGCTAGAGATCCCCTAGCGGGAGGTGGCGGGGAGCTGTTTTTT. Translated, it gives CSARDPLAGGGGELFF.

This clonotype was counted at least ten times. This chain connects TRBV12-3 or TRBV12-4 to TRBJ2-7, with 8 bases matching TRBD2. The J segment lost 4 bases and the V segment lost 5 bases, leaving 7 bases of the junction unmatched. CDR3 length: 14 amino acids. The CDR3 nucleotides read TGTGCCAGCAGTCCCCGGGAGGGAGGGTACGAGCAGTACTTC. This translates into CASSPREGGYEQYF.

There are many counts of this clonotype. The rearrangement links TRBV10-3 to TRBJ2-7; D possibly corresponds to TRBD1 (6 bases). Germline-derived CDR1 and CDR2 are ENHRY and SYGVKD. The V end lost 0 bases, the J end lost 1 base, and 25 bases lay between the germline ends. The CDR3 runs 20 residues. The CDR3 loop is CAISESTRGAMGGASYEQYF. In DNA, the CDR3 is TGTGCCATCAGTGAGTCGACCAGGGGAGCGATGGGTGGAGCATCCTACGAGCAGTACTTC.

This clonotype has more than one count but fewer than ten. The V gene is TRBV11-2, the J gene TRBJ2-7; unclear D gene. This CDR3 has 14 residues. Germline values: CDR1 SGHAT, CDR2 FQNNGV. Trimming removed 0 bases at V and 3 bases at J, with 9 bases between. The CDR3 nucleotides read TGTGCCAGCAGCTTAGAGGCTCGGCTCTACGAGCAGTACTTC. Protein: CASSLEARLYEQYF.

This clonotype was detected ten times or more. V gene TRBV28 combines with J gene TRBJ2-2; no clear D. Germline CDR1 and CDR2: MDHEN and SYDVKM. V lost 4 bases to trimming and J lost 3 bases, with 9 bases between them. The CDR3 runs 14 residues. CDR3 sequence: CASSSRSYTGELFF. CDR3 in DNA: TGTGCCAGCAGTTCTCGATCTTACACCGGGGAGCTGTTTTTT.

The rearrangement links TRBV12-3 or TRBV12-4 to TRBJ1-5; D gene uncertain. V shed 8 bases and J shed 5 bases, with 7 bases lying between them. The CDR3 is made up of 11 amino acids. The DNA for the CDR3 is TGTGCCAGCGGAACCCATCAGCCCCAGCATTTT. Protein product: CASGTHQPQHF.

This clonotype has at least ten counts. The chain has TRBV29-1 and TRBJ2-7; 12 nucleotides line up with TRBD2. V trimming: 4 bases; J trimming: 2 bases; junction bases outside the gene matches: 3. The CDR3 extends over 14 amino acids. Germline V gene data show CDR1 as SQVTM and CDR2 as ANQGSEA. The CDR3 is CSVGLAGGAYEQYF. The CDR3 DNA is TGCAGCGTTGGTCTAGCGGGAGGGGCCTACGAGCAGTACTTC.

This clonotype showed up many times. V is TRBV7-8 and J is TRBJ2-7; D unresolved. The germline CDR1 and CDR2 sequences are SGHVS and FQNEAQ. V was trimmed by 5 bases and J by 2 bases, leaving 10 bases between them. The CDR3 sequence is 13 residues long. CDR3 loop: CASSLGVTYEQYF. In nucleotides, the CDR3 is TGTGCCAGCAGCCTTGGGGTAACCTACGAGCAGTACTTC.

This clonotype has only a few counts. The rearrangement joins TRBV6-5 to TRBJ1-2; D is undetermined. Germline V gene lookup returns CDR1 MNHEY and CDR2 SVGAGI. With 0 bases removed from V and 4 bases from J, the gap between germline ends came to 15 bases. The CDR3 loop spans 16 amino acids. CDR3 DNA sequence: TGTGCCAGCAGTTACTCGAGCAGCAGACTAGGCTATGGCTACACCTTC. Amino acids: CASSYSSSRLGYGYTF.

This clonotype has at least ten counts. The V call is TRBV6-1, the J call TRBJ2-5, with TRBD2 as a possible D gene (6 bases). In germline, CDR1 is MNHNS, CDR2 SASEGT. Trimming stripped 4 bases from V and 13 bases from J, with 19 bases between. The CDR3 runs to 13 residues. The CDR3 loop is CASSGVWGEGPYF. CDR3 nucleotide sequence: TGTGCCAGCAGTGGGGTATGGGGGGAAGGGCCGTACTTC.

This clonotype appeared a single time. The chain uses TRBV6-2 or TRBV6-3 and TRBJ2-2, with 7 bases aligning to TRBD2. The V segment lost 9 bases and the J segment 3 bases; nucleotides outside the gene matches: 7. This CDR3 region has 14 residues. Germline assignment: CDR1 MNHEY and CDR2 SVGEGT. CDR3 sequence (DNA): TGTGCCAGTTGCGTAGCGGGTCACACCGGGGAGCTGTTTTTT. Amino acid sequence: CASCVAGHTGELFF.

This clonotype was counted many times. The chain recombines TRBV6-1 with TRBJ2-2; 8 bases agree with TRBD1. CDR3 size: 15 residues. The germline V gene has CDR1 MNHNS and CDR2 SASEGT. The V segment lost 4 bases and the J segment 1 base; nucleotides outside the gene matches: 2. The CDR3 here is CASSGGQENTGELFF. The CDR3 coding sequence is TGTGCCAGCAGTGGGGGACAGGAGAACACCGGGGAGCTGTTTTTT.

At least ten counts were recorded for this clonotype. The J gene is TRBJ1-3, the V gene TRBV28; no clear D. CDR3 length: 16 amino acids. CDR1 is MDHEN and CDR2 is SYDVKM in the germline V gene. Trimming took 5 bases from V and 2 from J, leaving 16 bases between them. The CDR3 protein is CASSVPLRNTGNTIYF. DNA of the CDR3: TGTGCCAGCAGTGTCCCCCTTAGGAATACTGGAAACACCATATATTTT.

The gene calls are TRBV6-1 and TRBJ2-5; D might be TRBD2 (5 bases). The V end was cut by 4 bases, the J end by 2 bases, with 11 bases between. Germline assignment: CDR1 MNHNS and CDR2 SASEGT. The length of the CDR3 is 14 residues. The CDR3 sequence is CASSGRSGQETQYF. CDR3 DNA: TGTGCCAGCAGTGGACGGAGCGGACAAGAGACCCAGTACTTC.

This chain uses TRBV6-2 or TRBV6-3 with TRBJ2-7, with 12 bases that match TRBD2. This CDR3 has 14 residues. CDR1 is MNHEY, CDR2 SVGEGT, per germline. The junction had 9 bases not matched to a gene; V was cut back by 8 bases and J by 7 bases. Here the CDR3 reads CASCSTSGSGEQYF. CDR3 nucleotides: TGTGCCAGCTGTTCGACTAGCGGGAGTGGAGAGCAGTACTTC.

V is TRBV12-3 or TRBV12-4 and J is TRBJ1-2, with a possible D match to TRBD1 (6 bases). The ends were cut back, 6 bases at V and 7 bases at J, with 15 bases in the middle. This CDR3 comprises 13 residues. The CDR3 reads CASSSTGSGGYTF. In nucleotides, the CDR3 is TGTGCCAGCAGCAGTACAGGGTCGGGTGGCTACACCTTC.